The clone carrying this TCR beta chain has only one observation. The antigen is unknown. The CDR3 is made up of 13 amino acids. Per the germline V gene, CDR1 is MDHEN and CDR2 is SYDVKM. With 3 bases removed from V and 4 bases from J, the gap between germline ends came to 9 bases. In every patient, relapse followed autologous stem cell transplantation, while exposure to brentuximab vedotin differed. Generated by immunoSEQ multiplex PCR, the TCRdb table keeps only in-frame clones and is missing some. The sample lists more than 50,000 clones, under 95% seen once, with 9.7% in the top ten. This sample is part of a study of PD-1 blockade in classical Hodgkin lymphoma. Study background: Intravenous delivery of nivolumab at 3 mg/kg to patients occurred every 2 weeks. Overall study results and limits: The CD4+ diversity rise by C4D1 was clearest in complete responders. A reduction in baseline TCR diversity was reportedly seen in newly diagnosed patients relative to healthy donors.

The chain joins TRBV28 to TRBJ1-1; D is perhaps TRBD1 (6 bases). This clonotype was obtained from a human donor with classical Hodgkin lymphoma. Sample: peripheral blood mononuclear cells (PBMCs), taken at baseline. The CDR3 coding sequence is TGTGCCAGCAGTTTGGCAGGGGCCACTGAAGCTTTCTTT. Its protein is CASSLAGATEAFF. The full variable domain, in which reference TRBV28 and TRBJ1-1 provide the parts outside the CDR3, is DVKVTQSSRYLVKRTGEKVFLECVQDMDHENMFWYRQDPGLGLRLIYFSYDVKMKEKGDIPEGYSVSREKKERFSLILESASTNQTSMYLCASSLAGATEAFFGQGTRLTVV.